Below are 25 T cell receptor beta chains sequenced from a single sample in a study of CD8 T cells in ankylosing spondylitis. Via MiXCR, TCRdb re-called the 5' RACE reads, giving one row per CDR3 protein. The profile shows about 120,000 distinct CDR3 sequences, roughly 13% of them singletons. Material for sequencing was blood, either unsorted or a sorted T cell fraction (not recorded which). These TCRs come from a female donor with ankylosing spondylitis or in good health (not recorded which).

Concerning this clonotype: A much larger clone differs by one base, so this may be a read error. This sequence joins TRBV5-1 and TRBJ2-7; the match to TRBD2 covers 7 bases. Germline lookup yields CDR1 SGHRS and CDR2 YFSETQ. J was trimmed by 7 bases and V by 3 bases; bases with no gene match: 7. The CDR3 length is 13 residues. CDR3 protein: CASSSALGGEQYF. The CDR3 DNA reads TGCGCCAGCAGCTCGGCCTTGGGAGGGGAGCAGTACTTC.

The genes are TRBV7-8 and TRBJ2-2, with a tentative D call TRBD2 (6 bases). The CDR3 has 16 amino acids. From germline, CDR1 is SGHVS and CDR2 FQNEAQ. Between the trimmed V and J ends, which lost 4 bases and 1 base, there was a span of 13 bases. The CDR3 bases are TGTGCCAGCAGCTCTGGGGGAGGTTGGAACACCGGGGAGCTGTTTTTT. It encodes CASSSGGGWNTGELFF.

The table lists this clonotype with many counts. The V and J genes are TRBV5-1 and TRBJ2-3; TRBD2 matches at 10 bases. The CDR3 totals 16 residues. The ends lost 1 base at V and 3 bases at J; junction bases unmatched: 5. In germline, CDR1 is SGHRS, CDR2 YFSETQ. The CDR3 nucleotides are TGCGCCAGCAGCTTGTCGGCAGCGGGAGGGACAGATACGCAGTATTTT. Protein: CASSLSAAGGTDTQYF.

This clonotype was observed many times. The V gene is TRBV7-2, the J gene TRBJ2-3; 11 bases agree with TRBD2. The ends lost 1 base at V and 6 bases at J; junction bases unmatched: 6. CDR1 is SGHTA, CDR2 FQGNSA, per germline. This CDR3 spans 16 amino acids. Here the CDR3 reads CASSLGLAGGMDTQYF. The CDR3 coding sequence is TGTGCCAGCAGCTTAGGTCTAGCGGGGGGCATGGATACGCAGTATTTT. Looking up the rest from reference TRBV7-2 and TRBJ2-3 gives the full variable domain: GAGVSQSPSNKVTEKGKDVELRCDPISGHTALYWYRQSLGQGLEFLIYFQGNSAPDKSGLPSDRFSAERTGGSVSTLTIQRTQQEDSAVYLCASSLGLAGGMDTQYFGPGTRLTVL.

This clonotype showed up many times. The V gene is TRBV29-1, the J gene TRBJ2-2; D is ambiguous. The germline CDR1 and CDR2 sequences are SQVTM and ANQGSEA. Between the trimmed V and J ends, which lost 6 bases and 1 base, there was a span of 6 bases. The CDR3 covers 12 residues. CDR3 protein: CSVQVNTGELFF. For the CDR3, the DNA is TGCAGCGTCCAGGTGAACACCGGGGAGCTGTTTTTT.

This clonotype has more than one count but fewer than ten. The chain employs TRBV18 and TRBJ2-1, with TRBD1 matching over 7 bases. V gave up 0 bases and J gave up 5 bases; unmatched junction bases: 10. Per germline, CDR1 KGHSH and CDR2 LQKENI. The length of the CDR3 is 17 residues. In DNA form, the CDR3 reads TGTGCCAGCTCACCACCCGAGAGGGGGCCACCCAACAATGAGCAGTTCTTC. It specifies CASSPPERGPPNNEQFF.

This clonotype has at least ten counts. The V gene is TRBV4-1, the J gene TRBJ1-6; 8 bases map to TRBD1. CDR1 and CDR2 from the germline V gene are MGHRA and YSYEKL. V was clipped by 1 base and J by 8 bases; unmatched bases: 4. This CDR3 contains 15 residues. The CDR3 sequence is CASSQVVRGHSPLHF. The CDR3 bases are TGCGCCAGCAGCCAAGTAGTCAGGGGGCATTCACCCCTCCACTTT.

The table lists this clonotype with many counts. This chain joins TRBV12-3 or TRBV12-4 and TRBJ2-7, with no clear D. V was trimmed by 3 bases and J by 6 bases, leaving 12 bases between them. The CDR3 is made up of 13 amino acids. The CDR3 DNA reads as TGTGCCAGCAGTTTGAATTCCAACAGCGAGCAGTACTTC. It is translated as CASSLNSNSEQYF.

For this clonotype: Relative to the germline gene, one junction end is altered; a read error may explain this. The chain has TRBV5-1 and TRBJ1-1; the D is unclear. There are 13 residues in the CDR3. The V gene's germline CDR1 is SGHRS and CDR2 YFSETQ. The CDR3 loop reads CASSLAGNIEAFF. As DNA, the CDR3 is TGCGCCAGCAGCTTGGCCGGAAACATTGAAGCTTTCTTT.

The chain uses TRBV5-1 and TRBJ1-2; D gene ambiguous. V lost 0 bases to trimming and J lost 3 bases, with 3 bases between them. This CDR3 contains 12 residues. Germline loops: CDR1 SGHRS, CDR2 YFSETQ. The CDR3 bases are TGCGCCAGCAGCTTGGATCACTATGGCTACACCTTC. It is translated as CASSLDHYGYTF.

This rearrangement joins TRBV5-1 to TRBJ2-3; D is ambiguous. Trimming left V 2 bases short and J 6 bases short, with 10 bases between. Germline V gene data show CDR1 as SGHRS and CDR2 as YFSETQ. The CDR3 consists of 13 residues. CDR3: CASSFTRPDTQYF. CDR3 in DNA: TGCGCCAGCAGCTTCACCAGGCCCGATACGCAGTATTTT.

At least ten counts were recorded for this clonotype. The chain has TRBV9 and TRBJ2-2; 14 bases match TRBD2. The length of the CDR3 is 18 residues. Germline CDR1 is SGDLS and CDR2 is YYNGEE. V dropped 3 bases and J dropped 0; count of bases not matched to a gene: 4. The DNA for the CDR3 is TGTGCCAGCAGCGCCCGGACTAGCGGGGGGACGAACACCGGGGAGCTGTTTTTT. Amino acids: CASSARTSGGTNTGELFF.

This clonotype was detected ten times or more. The chain recombines TRBV6-5 with TRBJ2-2; D is unresolved. Per the germline V gene, CDR1 is MNHEY and CDR2 is SVGAGI. Trimming left V 3 bases short and J 6 bases short, with 11 bases between. CDR3 length: 14 amino acids. DNA for the CDR3: TGTGCCAGCAGTTATGGCGAGTCGTCCGGGGAGCTGTTTTTT. It yields the protein CASSYGESSGELFF.

This clonotype was detected only a few times. The chain links TRBV18 to TRBJ2-3, with 13 bases aligning to TRBD2. From germline, CDR1 is KGHSH and CDR2 LQKENI. The CDR3 totals 15 residues. V trimming: 8 bases; J trimming: 7 bases; junction bases outside the gene matches: 9. This chain's CDR3 is CASLGLAGVGYTQYF. CDR3 DNA: TGTGCCAGCCTCGGACTAGCGGGAGTCGGCTATACGCAGTATTTT.

This chain connects TRBV10-3 to TRBJ2-1, with a tentative D call TRBD2 (7 bases). In germline, CDR1 is ENHRY, CDR2 SYGVKD. This CDR3 comprises 12 residues. Trimming stripped 8 bases from V and 8 bases from J, with 13 bases between. The CDR3 region is CAIGRGVDEQFF. The CDR3 bases are TGTGCCATCGGGAGGGGGGTCGATGAGCAGTTCTTC.

The V call is TRBV6-5, the J call TRBJ2-5; 10 nucleotides line up with TRBD2. The CDR3 is 16 residues long. Unmatched junction bases numbered 3, after V lost 0 bases and J lost 2 bases. Germline V CDR1 and CDR2: MNHEY, SVGAGI. Here the CDR3 DNA reads TGTGCCAGCAGTTACTCTGTAGCGGGAGGACAAGAGACCCAGTACTTC. Its protein is CASSYSVAGGQETQYF.

In this sample, this clonotype turned up a few times. The V and J genes are TRBV5-1 and TRBJ2-5, with 11 bases identical to TRBD2. CDR1 SGHRS and CDR2 YFSETQ come from the germline V gene. V lost 4 bases, J lost 5 bases, and 7 bases stayed unmatched. The CDR3 consists of 15 residues. The CDR3 DNA sequence: TGCGCCAGCAGCCTCCAACTAGCGGGGGCCGAGACCCAGTACTTC. It codes for CASSLQLAGAETQYF.

Points on this clonotype: This clone may be a read error of a much larger clone one base away. J is TRBJ2-3 and V is TRBV3-1; D is ambiguous. The CDR3 is 14 amino acids. CDR1 LGHDT and CDR2 YNNKEL come from the germline V gene (reference sequence). This CDR3 reads CACSQSRLTDTQYF. CDR3 in DNA: TGTGCCTGCAGCCAAAGTCGACTTACAGATACGCAGTATTTT.

This clonotype was seen more than once but under ten times. This chain uses TRBV7-8 with TRBJ1-6; TRBD1 agrees at 9 bases. J lost 9 bases, V lost 3 bases, and 6 bases had no gene match. Germline lookup yields CDR1 SGHVS and CDR2 FQNEAQ. This CDR3 region has 15 residues. The chain's CDR3 is CASSLRTGEFSPLHF. The CDR3 DNA is TGTGCCAGCAGCTTGCGGACAGGGGAGTTTTCACCCCTCCACTTT.

In this sample, this clonotype turned up a few times. This rearrangement joins TRBV2 to TRBJ1-2; D gene ambiguous. The CDR3 is made up of 13 amino acids. V lost 1 base to trimming and J lost 3 bases, with 6 bases between them. CDR1 and CDR2 (germline): SNHLY, FYNNEI. CDR3 amino acids: CASSEGSHYGYTF. In nucleotides, the CDR3 is TGTGCCAGCAGTGAAGGCAGTCACTATGGCTACACCTTC.

This clonotype has a count of ten or more. V usage is TRBV5-1 and J usage is TRBJ2-1; maybe TRBD1 (6 bases). Between the trimmed V and J ends, which lost 1 base and 9 bases, there was a span of 11 bases. Germline V gives CDR1 SGHRS, CDR2 YFSETQ. The CDR3 sequence is 13 residues long. The CDR3 sequence is CASSLQPQGEQFF. The CDR3 nucleotides are TGCGCCAGCAGCTTGCAACCACAGGGTGAGCAGTTCTTC.

The chain carries TRBV3-1 and TRBJ2-4, with D uncertain. The CDR3 consists of 17 residues. V was cut by 0 bases and J by 0 bases, with 12 bases left in between. Looked up from germline, CDR1 is LGHDT and CDR2 is YNNKEL (reference sequence). CDR3 sequence (DNA): TGTGCCAGCAGCCAAGAGAGTTCGCCATCAGCCAAAAACATTCAGTACTTC. This gives the protein CASSQESSPSAKNIQYF.

The CDR3 nucleotides are TGCAGTGCTAGAGTCGCTAGCGGGGACTCCTACGAGCAGTACTTC. This translates into CSARVASGDSYEQYF. The gene calls are TRBV20-1 and TRBJ2-7; 9 bases fit TRBD2. After removal of 1 base from V and 0 bases from J, the junction contained 4 bases not matched to a gene. This CDR3 is built from 15 residues. Germline V lookup: CDR1 DFQATT, CDR2 SNEGSKA (reference sequence).

Turning to this clonotype: A much larger clonotype is one base distant, so this may be a read error. The chain couples TRBV29-1 to TRBJ1-1; maybe TRBD1 (5 bases). The germline V gene encodes CDR1 SQVTM and CDR2 ANQGSEA. This CDR3 is 13 amino acids long. DNA for the CDR3: TGCAGCGTGAAAGGGGTCGCAAACACTAAAGCTTTCTTT. Its protein product is CSVKGVANTKAFF.

V is TRBV5-1 and J is TRBJ2-6; a possible D gene is TRBD1 (6 bases). CDR3 size: 15 residues. CDR1 SGHRS and CDR2 YFSETQ come from the germline V gene. Trimming left V 0 bases short and J 3 bases short, with 7 bases between. The CDR3 bases are TGCGCCAGCAGCTTGGAGGGGGTTGGGGCCAACGTCCTGACTTTC. Encoded protein: CASSLEGVGANVLTF.